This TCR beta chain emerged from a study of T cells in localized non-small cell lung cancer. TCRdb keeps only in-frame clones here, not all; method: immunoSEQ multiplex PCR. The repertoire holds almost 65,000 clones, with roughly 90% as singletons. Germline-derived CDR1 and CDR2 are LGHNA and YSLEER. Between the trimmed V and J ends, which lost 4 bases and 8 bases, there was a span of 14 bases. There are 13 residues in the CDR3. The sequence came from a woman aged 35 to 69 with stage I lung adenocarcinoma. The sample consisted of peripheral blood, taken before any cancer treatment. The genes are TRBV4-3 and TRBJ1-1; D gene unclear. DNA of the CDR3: TGCGCCAGCAGCCTCGGGTCCGTTGGGGAAGCTTTCTTT. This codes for CASSLGSVGEAFF.